This T cell receptor (beta chain) was profiled in a study of T cell responses to AZD1222 COVID-19 vaccine. Study-level points and caveats: Vaccine-associated CD4 TCRs ranged over spike, dominating at 160-218 and 743-854. Without day 14 samples, only post-peak T cell repertoires were studied.

Trimming left V 5 bases short and J 2 bases short, with 11 bases between. The CDR3 has 15 amino acids. The V gene's germline CDR1 is SGHRS and CDR2 YFSETQ. Regarding this clone: Its antigen is still unknown.

Libraries were prepared by immunoSEQ multiplex PCR; TCRdb keeps only in-frame clonotypes and omits some of them. The sample contains some 150,000 clones, around 85% of which appear only once. The sample was peripheral blood, taken on day 0 of AZD1222 vaccination. This sequence originates from an adult in good health. The V gene is TRBV5-1, the J gene TRBJ2-6; the D is unclear. As DNA, the CDR3 is TGCGCCAGCAGTGGCAGGCTCGCTGGGGCCAACGTCCTGACTTTC. Protein sequence: CASSGRLAGANVLTF.